These T cell receptor beta chains were read from a single sample in a study of multiple sclerosis patients with progressive multifocal leukoencephalopathy. Generated by immunoSEQ multiplex PCR, the TCRdb table keeps only in-frame clones and is missing some. The sample holds around 30,000 clones, around 89% seen once. Here the sequenced sample was PBMCs, taken from a patient treated with natalizumab. The origin of the receptors is a human donor with multiple sclerosis. Both conserved end residues are part of each CDR3. Each record gives: clone size, J gene, V gene, D gene, CDR3 DNA, CDR3 protein. The D gene is left open where the match is weak. Part of the rows lack a size; the others show once, few, many or a class for expanded clones.

>NA|TRBJ2-3|TRBV18|TRBD2
TGTGCCAGCTCACCATCCAGTCTAGCGGGCACAGATACGCAGTATTTT
CASSPSSLAGTDTQYF
>NA|TRBJ2-7|TRBV7-3|NA
TGTGCCAGCAGCTTAGCGGGATGGGACAATTCCTACGATGAGCAGTACTTC
CASSLAGWDNSYDEQYF
>once|TRBJ1-2|TRBV7-2|NA
TGTGCCAGCAGCTTAGCCAGACAGAACTATGGCTACACCTTC
CASSLARQNYGYTF
>NA|TRBJ1-1|TRBV6-4|NA
TGTGCCAGCAGTAGGACCGAGAACACTGAAGCTTTCTTT
CASSRTENTEAFF
>NA|TRBJ1-2|TRBV14|NA
TGTGCCAGCAGCCAAACATCCCATGGCTACACCTTC
CASSQTSHGYTF
>NA|TRBJ1-1|TRBV7-2|TRBD1
TGTGCCAGCAGCGCCGGACAGGGGAGCGTGCGGTACACTGAAGCTTTCTTT
CASSAGQGSVRYTEAFF
>NA|TRBJ1-2|TRBV7-9|NA
TGTGCCAGCAGCAACGGACATCCGCGGGCCTATGGCTACACCTTC
CASSNGHPRAYGYTF
>NA|TRBJ1-6|TRBV7-8|NA
TGTGCCAGCGGGGCAGGGGCCGATTCACCCCTCCACTTT
CASGAGADSPLHF
>NA|TRBJ2-7|TRBV28|NA
TGTGCCAGCAGTCGTGGACGGATCTACGAGCAGTACTTC
CASSRGRIYEQYF
>NA|TRBJ1-2|TRBV7-3|NA
TGTGCCAGCAGCTTAGACGATCGCCATGGCTACACCTTC
CASSLDDRHGYTF
>NA|TRBJ2-2|TRBV5-1|NA
TGCGCCAGCAGCTCTGTCCGGGGCACCGGGGAGCTGTTTTTT
CASSSVRGTGELFF
>NA|TRBJ1-5|TRBV10-3|NA
TGTGCCACTCGAATTGAGGGGGGCAATCAGCCCCAGCATTTT
CATRIEGGNQPQHF
>NA|TRBJ2-3|TRBV23-1|TRBD1
TGCGCCAGCAGTCATTCTCCCGGGACAGGGCCGGGGGCAGATACGCAGTATTTT
CASSHSPGTGPGADTQYF
>NA|TRBJ1-1|TRBV4-3|TRBD1
TGCGCCAGCAGCCAGGAAACAGGGGACACTGAAGCTTTCTTT
CASSQETGDTEAFF
>NA|TRBJ1-6|TRBV4-3|NA
TGCGCCAGCAGCCAATTGCCCGGTGATTTCTCCTATAATTCACCCCTCCACTTT
CASSQLPGDFSYNSPLHF
>NA|TRBJ1-3|TRBV19|NA
TGTGCCAGTTCCTGGACCAACTCTGGAAACACCATATATTTT
CASSWTNSGNTIYF
>NA|TRBJ2-7|TRBV2|NA
TGTGCCAGCAGTCGAGGCTCCTACGAGCAGTACTTC
CASSRGSYEQYF
>NA|TRBJ2-7|TRBV29-1|TRBD1
TGCAGCGCCCTAGGACAGGGGACCTACGAGCAGTACTTC
CSALGQGTYEQYF
>NA|TRBJ2-5|TRBV6-4|NA
TGTGCCAGCAGCGGGGGGCCCCAAGAGGCCCAGTACTTC
CASSGGPQEAQYF
>NA|TRBJ2-7|TRBV20-1|TRBD2
TGCAGTGCTAGGGGGGGGGACGAGCAGTACTTC
CSARGGDEQYF
>NA|TRBJ1-3|TRBV5-1|NA
TGCGCCAGCAGCAGAGACATTTACGGCTCTGGAAACACCATATATTTT
CASSRDIYGSGNTIYF
>NA|TRBJ2-5|TRBV7-3|NA
TGTGCCAGCAGCCCAGGGCAAGAGACCCAGTACTTC
CASSPGQETQYF
>NA|TRBJ2-7|TRBV7-7|NA
TGTGCCAGCAGCCCCGAGAACTCCTACGAGCAGTACTTC
CASSPENSYEQYF
>NA|TRBJ1-2|TRBV19|NA
TGTGCCAGTAGTATTCCCCGGGGCGTCTATGGCTACACCTTC
CASSIPRGVYGYTF
>NA|TRBJ2-5|TRBV11-2|NA
TGTGCCAGCAGCTCGGCAATCCGAGAGACCCAGTACTTC
CASSSAIRETQYF
>NA|TRBJ2-3|TRBV2|NA
TGTGCCACAACACAGTACGACACAGATACGCAGTATTTT
CATTQYDTDTQYF
>NA|TRBJ2-7|TRBV5-6|NA
TGTGCCAGCAGGTCCGGGGCACGAGAGCAGTACTTC
CASRSGAREQYF
>NA|TRBJ1-2|TRBV2|NA
TGTGCCAGCAGACCCCCCGGCAGGACGGCTCCGTATGGCTACACCTTC
CASRPPGRTAPYGYTF
>NA|TRBJ2-1|TRBV28|NA
TGTGCCAGAATAGCGGTTCCTGCCTACAATGAGCAGTTCTTC
CARIAVPAYNEQFF
>few|TRBJ2-4|TRBV6-6|NA
TGTGCCAGCAGTTCGTCTGTGGACATTCAGTACTTC
CASSSSVDIQYF
>NA|TRBJ2-3|TRBV11-2|TRBD2
TGTGCCAGCAGCTGGGGACTAGCGGGTAGCACAGATACGCAGTATTTT
CASSWGLAGSTDTQYF
>NA|TRBJ2-7|TRBV5-1|NA
TGCGCCAGCAGCAGAATGACAGGCAGCTCCTACGAGCAGTACTTC
CASSRMTGSSYEQYF
>NA|TRBJ2-3|TRBV5-1|TRBD1
TGCGCCAGCAGCACCGGGACAGGGGGCGCAGATACGCAGTATTTT
CASSTGTGGADTQYF
>NA|TRBJ2-7|TRBV7-9|NA
TGTGCCAGCAGCTTGATGGGCCAGACCTACGAGCAGTACTTC
CASSLMGQTYEQYF
>NA|TRBJ1-2|TRBV20-1|NA
TGCAGTGCTAGAGAAATGGTTGGCTACACCTTC
CSAREMVGYTF
>NA|TRBJ1-5|TRBV5-1|TRBD1
TGCGCCAGCAGCTTGACAGGGGATGTAAGTCAGCCCCAGCATTTT
CASSLTGDVSQPQHF
>NA|TRBJ1-2|TRBV15|NA
TGTGCCACCAGCAGAGATTCTAGGGTCCTCGGCTACACCTTC
CATSRDSRVLGYTF
>NA|TRBJ1-2|TRBV15|NA
TGTGCCACCAGCAGAGAGAGGGGGACTGTAGCTAACTATGGCTACACCTTC
CATSRERGTVANYGYTF
>NA|TRBJ2-1|TRBV18|TRBD1
TGTGCCAGCTACCGGGACAGGGGGAATGAGCAGTTCTTC
CASYRDRGNEQFF
>NA|TRBJ2-5|TRBV7-2|TRBD1
TGTGCCAGCAGCTTTTCAGGGGGCAAAGAGACCCAGTACTTC
CASSFSGGKETQYF
>NA|TRBJ1-6|TRBV4-3|NA
TGCGCCAGCAGCCAAGAGGTGTTGCAAGGTAGCTCCTATAATTCACCCCTCCACTTT
CASSQEVLQGSSYNSPLHF
>NA|TRBJ2-3|TRBV6-1|NA
TGTGCCAGCAGTGATCTAGGGTACGCAGATACGCAGTATTTT
CASSDLGYADTQYF
>few|TRBJ1-4|TRBV4-1|NA
TGCGCCAGCAGCCAAGATTGGGGGGAAAAACTGTTTTTT
CASSQDWGEKLFF